These 21 T cell receptor beta chains were all obtained from the same sample, sequenced in a study of patients and donors after allogeneic stem cell transplantation. TCRdb re-analysed the RT-PCR reads in MiXCR, keeping a single row per CDR3 protein. The table includes about 72,000 distinct CDR3 sequences, 26% detected once. The sequenced sample consisted of blood, either unsorted or a sorted T cell fraction (not recorded which). The receptors here all came from a human donor who was either an allogeneic HSCT recipient or a stem cell or donor lymphocyte infusion donor (not recorded which). It is not recorded whose cells these are; they may come from a transplant donor.

This rearrangement joins TRBV20-1 to TRBJ1-1, with a weak D call TRBD1 (5 bases). Germline CDR1 is DFQATT and CDR2 is SNEGSKA (reference sequence). This CDR3 contains 15 residues. Deletions cut 6 bases from V and 1 base from J, with 18 bases between. The CDR3 loop reads CSASTPGRSNTEAFF. Written as DNA, the CDR3 is TGCAGTGCCAGCACCCCGGGACGCTCGAACACTGAAGCTTTCTTT.

This clonotype was counted a few times. The CDR3 here is CASRDGNTGELFF. DNA of the CDR3: TGTGCCAGCAGGGACGGGAACACCGGGGAGCTGTTTTTT. The chain links TRBV12-3 or TRBV12-4 to TRBJ2-2; D gene unclear. Trimming cost V 6 bases and J 1 base, with 6 bases left between them. The length of the CDR3 is 13 residues.

This clonotype has ten or more counts. The CDR3 spells CASSLRPDNYGYTF. The CDR3 region has the DNA TGTGCCAGCAGCTTAAGACCAGATAACTATGGCTACACCTTC. The chain joins TRBV11-2 to TRBJ1-2, with D unclear. V was shortened by 2 bases and J by 1 base, with 8 bases between the two germline ends. Per germline, CDR1 SGHAT and CDR2 FQNNGV. The CDR3 spans 14 residues.

This chain joins TRBV7-9 and TRBJ2-2; possible D gene TRBD1, 6 bases. The V and J ends lost 5 bases and 7 bases respectively, with 14 bases between them. The germline V gene has CDR1 SEHNR and CDR2 FQNEAQ (reference sequence). CDR3 length: 14 residues. CDR3 protein: CASSPTGYGGELFF. The DNA of the CDR3 is TGTGCCAGCAGCCCTACAGGGTACGGCGGGGAGCTGTTTTTT.

This clonotype was seen a few times. The chain uses TRBV6-5 and TRBJ1-6; possible D gene TRBD1, 5 bases. Germline V CDR1 and CDR2: MNHEY, SVGAGI. The germline V and J ends were trimmed by 2 bases and 2 bases, with 7 bases remaining between them. The CDR3 totals 15 residues. CDR3 DNA: TGTGCCAGCAGTTACCAGGACACCTATAATTCACCCCTCCACTTT. Amino acids: CASSYQDTYNSPLHF.

The chain couples TRBV4-1 to TRBJ1-1; 9 bases are a match to TRBD1. J lost 2 bases, V lost 6 bases, and 1 base had no gene match. This CDR3 is built from 13 residues. Germline loops: CDR1 MGHRA, CDR2 YSYEKL. Written as DNA, the CDR3 is TGCGCCAGCAGGGACAGGGGAAACACTGAAGCTTTCTTT. It encodes CASRDRGNTEAFF.

V is TRBV5-1 and J is TRBJ2-2, with TRBD1 as a possible D gene (5 bases). The ends were cut back, 4 bases at V and 4 bases at J, with 8 bases in the middle. Germline values: CDR1 SGHRS, CDR2 YFSETQ. The CDR3 consists of 13 residues. The CDR3 loop reads CASSLQATGELFF. The CDR3 DNA sequence: TGCGCCAGCAGCCTACAGGCCACCGGGGAGCTGTTTTTT.

This clonotype appeared many times. This rearrangement joins TRBV24-1 to TRBJ1-5, with TRBD1 matching 10 bases. Per germline, CDR1 KGHDR and CDR2 SFDVKD. This CDR3 is 16 amino acids long. V gave up 7 bases and J gave up 4 bases; unmatched junction bases: 9. In nucleotides, the CDR3 is TGTGCCACCAGAGGACAGGGGGACTTTTGGAATCAGCCCCAGCATTTT. It is translated as CATRGQGDFWNQPQHF.

This clonotype showed up many times. V and J are TRBV20-1 and TRBJ1-6, with TRBD1 identical over 7 bases. The germline V gene has CDR1 DFQATT and CDR2 SNEGSKA (reference sequence). The CDR3 consists of 12 residues. The DNA for the CDR3 is TGCAGCATGACAGGGAACGATTCACCCCTCCACTTT. It yields the protein CSMTGNDSPLHF.

The rearrangement uses TRBV21-1 and TRBJ2-3; the D call in the table, TRBD1, was not verified against the DNA. TRBV21-1 is reported as a pseudogene. This CDR3 is 17 amino acids long. As DNA, the CDR3 is TGTGCCAGCAGCTCCCCCTCTTCGGACTCGCAGCCAGATACGCAGTATTTT. It codes for CASSSPSSDSQPDTQYF.

This clonotype was recorded once. The chain links TRBV12-3 or TRBV12-4 to TRBJ2-3, with 7 bases matching TRBD2. CDR3 length equals 15 residues. V lost 3 bases, J lost 4 bases, and 7 bases stayed unmatched. CDR3 loop: CASSLVGGPADTQYF. DNA for the CDR3: TGTGCCAGCAGTTTGGTGGGAGGGCCAGCAGATACGCAGTATTTT.

This clonotype was detected a few times. This rearrangement joins TRBV5-6 to TRBJ2-4, with D uncertain. The CDR3 extends over 15 amino acids. Deletions cut 4 bases from V and 5 bases from J, with 16 bases between. Germline-derived CDR1 and CDR2 are SGHDT and YYEEEE. The CDR3 region has the DNA TGTGCCAGCAGCCAAGTCCCCTACACCGAAAACATTCAGTACTTC. Its translation is CASSQVPYTENIQYF. Full variable domain (missing parts from reference TRBV5-6 and TRBJ2-4): DAGVTQSPTHLIKTRGQQVTLRCSPKSGHDTVSWYQQALGQGPQFIFQYYEEEERQRGNFPDRFSGHQFPNYSSELNVNALLLGDSALYLCASSQVPYTENIQYFGAGTRLSVL.

This clonotype came up many times. The gene calls are TRBV12-3 or TRBV12-4 and TRBJ1-1; no reliable D call. V lost 0 bases to trimming and J lost 5 bases, with 10 bases between them. The length of the CDR3 is 14 residues. CDR3 sequence reads: CASSLALGWTEAFF. In DNA, the CDR3 is TGTGCCAGCAGTTTAGCACTAGGGTGGACTGAAGCTTTCTTT.

This clonotype was counted a few times. The chain combines TRBV5-1 with TRBJ1-1; D is ambiguous. This CDR3 spans 13 amino acids. In germline, CDR1 is SGHRS, CDR2 YFSETQ. V lost 4 bases and J lost 0, with 7 bases in between. The DNA of the CDR3 is TGCGCCAGCAGCATGGGAATGAACACTGAAGCTTTCTTT. Translating it yields CASSMGMNTEAFF.

V gene TRBV5-1 combines with J gene TRBJ1-6; the D gene is possibly TRBD1 (5 bases). Germline V gene data show CDR1 as SGHRS and CDR2 as YFSETQ. Deletions cut 4 bases from V and 11 bases from J, with 22 bases between. CDR3 length: 16 residues. The CDR3 reads CASSRTKGVQDAPLHF. CDR3 in DNA: TGCGCCAGCAGCAGGACCAAGGGTGTACAGGATGCACCCCTCCACTTT.

This clonotype appeared a few times. The chain couples TRBV4-1 to TRBJ1-6, with 9 bases fitting TRBD1. The CDR3 totals 16 residues. Germline V gene sequence: CDR1 MGHRA, CDR2 YSYEKL. Trimming cost V 6 bases and J 2 bases; bases outside gene matches: 5. CDR3 nucleotide sequence: TGCGCCAGCAGGTCTGACAGGGGGGCCTATAATTCACCCCTCCACTTT. It translates to CASRSDRGAYNSPLHF.

The chain combines TRBV12-3 or TRBV12-4 with TRBJ2-1; TRBD2 matches at 8 bases. The CDR3 totals 15 residues. V was pared by 6 bases and J by 5 bases, with 9 bases of the junction left unmatched. The CDR3 DNA sequence: TGTGCCAGCAGACTCGGGGGGGGTCTGCACAATGAGCAGTTCTTC. It translates to CASRLGGGLHNEQFF.

This clonotype was seen repeatedly, ten times or more. V is TRBV4-2 and J is TRBJ1-2; no clear D. Looked up from germline, CDR1 is LGHNA and CDR2 is YNFKEQ. The length of the CDR3 is 14 residues. Trimming removed 4 bases from V and 4 bases from J, with 13 bases in between. CDR3 bases: TGTGCCAGCAGCCCTGCAAACTCCTTCTATGGCTACACCTTC. Translation gives CASSPANSFYGYTF.

The rearrangement joins TRBV7-9 to TRBJ1-1, with D uncertain. Trimming took off 5 bases at V and 0 bases at J, with 13 bases between the two ends. Per germline, CDR1 SEHNR and CDR2 FQNEAQ (reference sequence). This CDR3 comprises 15 residues. DNA of the CDR3: TGTGCCAGCAGCCAAGGTGGCAGTTTGAACACTGAAGCTTTCTTT. As protein: CASSQGGSLNTEAFF. Based on the CDR3 plus reference TRBV7-9 and TRBJ1-1, the full variable domain is DTGVSQNPRHKITKRGQNVTFRCDPISEHNRLYWYRQTLGQGPEFLTYFQNEAQLEKSRLLSDRFSAERPKGSFSTLEIQRTEQGDSAMYLCASSQGGSLNTEAFFGQGTRLTVV.

The gene calls are TRBV4-1 and TRBJ2-5; the D gene is possibly TRBD2 (6 bases). Trimming took off 3 bases at V and 5 bases at J, with 22 bases between the two ends. The CDR3 covers 17 residues. CDR1 MGHRA and CDR2 YSYEKL come from the germline V gene. CDR3 in DNA: TGCGCCAGCAGCCATTACACTGTAGCGGAAAGAGGGGAGACCCAGTACTTC. It is translated as CASSHYTVAERGETQYF.

In its sample, this clonotype was seen many times. The rearrangement joins TRBV15 to TRBJ1-4; 9 positions agree with TRBD1. Germline V gene sequence: CDR1 LNHNV, CDR2 YYDKDF (reference sequence). V trimming: 3 bases; J trimming: 7 bases; junction bases outside the gene matches: 9. The CDR3 has 16 residues. The CDR3 loop is CATSSLPGQGFEKLFF. CDR3 sequence (DNA): TGTGCCACCAGCAGTCTTCCGGGACAGGGATTTGAAAAACTGTTTTTT.